This TCR delta chain was captured by sequencing in a study of gamma-delta T cells after stem cell transplantation. The table lists this clone with a few counts. TCRdb redid clone calling on the RT-PCR reads using CATT. The repertoire holds some 2,600 delta-chain clones, around 20% seen once, with just under 8% in the top ten. The CDR3 is 13 amino acids. V shed 9 bases, J shed 4 bases, and the junction held 8 bases outside the gene matches. In germline, CDR1 is GEAIGNYY, CDR2 EKD. The chain couples TRDV2 to TRDJ1; 9 bases are a match to TRDD3. The sequencing input was gamma-delta T cells. This clonotype was sampled from a human donor. It is not recorded whose cells these are; they may come from a transplant donor. This chain's CDR3 is CARDTWGIDKLIF. CDR3 nucleotides: TGTGCCCGGGACACCTGGGGGATCGATAAACTCATCTTT.